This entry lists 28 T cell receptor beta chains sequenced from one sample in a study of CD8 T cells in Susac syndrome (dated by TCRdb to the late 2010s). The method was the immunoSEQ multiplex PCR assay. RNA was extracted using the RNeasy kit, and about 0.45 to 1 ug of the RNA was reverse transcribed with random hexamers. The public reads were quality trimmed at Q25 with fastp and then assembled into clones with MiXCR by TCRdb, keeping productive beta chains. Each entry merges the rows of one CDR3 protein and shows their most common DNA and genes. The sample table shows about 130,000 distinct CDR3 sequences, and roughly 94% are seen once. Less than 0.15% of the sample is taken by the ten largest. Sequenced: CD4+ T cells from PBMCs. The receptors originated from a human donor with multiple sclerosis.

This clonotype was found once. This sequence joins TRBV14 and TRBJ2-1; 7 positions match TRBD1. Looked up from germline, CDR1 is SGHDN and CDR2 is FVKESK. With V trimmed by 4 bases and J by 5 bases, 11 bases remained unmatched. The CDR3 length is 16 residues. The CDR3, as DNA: TGTGCCAGCAGCCTACTAACCGGGACAGACGACAATGAGCAGTTCTTC. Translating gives CASSLLTGTDDNEQFF.

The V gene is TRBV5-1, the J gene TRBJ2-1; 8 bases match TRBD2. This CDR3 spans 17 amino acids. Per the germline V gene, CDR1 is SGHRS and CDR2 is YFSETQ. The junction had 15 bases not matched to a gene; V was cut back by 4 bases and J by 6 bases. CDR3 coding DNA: TGCGCCAGCAGCACCCCTAACACTAGCGGTGTTCGCAATGAGCAGTTCTTC. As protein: CASSTPNTSGVRNEQFF.

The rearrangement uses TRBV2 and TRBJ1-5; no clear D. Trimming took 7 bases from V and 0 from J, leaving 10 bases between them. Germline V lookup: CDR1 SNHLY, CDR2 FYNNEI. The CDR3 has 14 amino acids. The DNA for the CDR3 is TGTGCCAGCACTACGTCCTCTAGCAATCAGCCCCAGCATTTT. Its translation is CASTTSSSNQPQHF.

The CDR3 DNA sequence: TGTGCCAGCAGCTTATTTCGGGAGTTACAGCAGCCCCAGCATTTT. It specifies CASSLFRELQQPQHF. V gene TRBV5-6 combines with J gene TRBJ1-5, with unresolved D. V lost 2 bases and J lost 7, with 16 bases in between. Germline values: CDR1 SGHDT, CDR2 YYEEEE. The length of the CDR3 is 15 residues.

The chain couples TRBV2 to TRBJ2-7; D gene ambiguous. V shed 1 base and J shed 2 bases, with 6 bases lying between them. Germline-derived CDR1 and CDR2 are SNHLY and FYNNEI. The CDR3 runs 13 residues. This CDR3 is CASSEGRAYEQYF. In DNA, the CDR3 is TGTGCCAGCAGTGAAGGAAGGGCCTACGAGCAGTACTTC.

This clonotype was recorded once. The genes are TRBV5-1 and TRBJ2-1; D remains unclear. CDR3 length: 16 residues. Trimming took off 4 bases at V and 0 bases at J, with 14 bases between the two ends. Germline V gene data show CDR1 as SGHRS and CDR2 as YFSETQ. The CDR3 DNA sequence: TGCGCCAGCAGCCGGCTAGAGGCGAGCTCCTACAATGAGCAGTTCTTC. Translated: CASSRLEASSYNEQFF.

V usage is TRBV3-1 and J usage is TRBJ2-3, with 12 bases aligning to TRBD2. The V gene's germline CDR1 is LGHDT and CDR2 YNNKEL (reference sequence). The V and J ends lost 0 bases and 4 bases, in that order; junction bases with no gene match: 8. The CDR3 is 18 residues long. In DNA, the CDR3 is TGTGCCAGCAGCCAAGATGGACTAGCGGGATCTATCGCAGATACGCAGTATTTT. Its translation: CASSQDGLAGSIADTQYF.

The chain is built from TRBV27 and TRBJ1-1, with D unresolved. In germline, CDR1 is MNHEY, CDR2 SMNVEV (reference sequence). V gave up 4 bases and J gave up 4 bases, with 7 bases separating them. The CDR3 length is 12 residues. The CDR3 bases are TGTGCCAGCAGTTCGAGGGCCACTGAAGCTTTCTTT. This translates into CASSSRATEAFF.

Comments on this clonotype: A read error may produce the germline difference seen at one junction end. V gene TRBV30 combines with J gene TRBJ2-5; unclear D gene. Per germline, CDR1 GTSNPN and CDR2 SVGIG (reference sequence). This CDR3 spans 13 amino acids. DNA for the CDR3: TGTGCCTGGAGTGCGGGCAACCAGGAGACCCAGTACTTC. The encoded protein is CAWSAGNQETQYF.

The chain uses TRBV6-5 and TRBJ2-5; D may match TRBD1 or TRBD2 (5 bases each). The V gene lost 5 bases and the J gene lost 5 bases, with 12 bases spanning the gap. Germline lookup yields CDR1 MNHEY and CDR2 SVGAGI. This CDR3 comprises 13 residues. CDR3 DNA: TGTGCCAGCAGTGCCGGGGACCGGGAGACCCAGTACTTC. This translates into CASSAGDRETQYF.

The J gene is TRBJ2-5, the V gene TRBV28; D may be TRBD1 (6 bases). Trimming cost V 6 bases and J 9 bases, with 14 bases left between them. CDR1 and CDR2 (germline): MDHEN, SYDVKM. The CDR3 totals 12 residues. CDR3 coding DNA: TGTGCCAGCAGGTCCGGGACACTTTCCCAGTACTTC. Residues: CASRSGTLSQYF.

The CDR3, as DNA: TGCAGCGTTATTGCAGGGACAGGGCCAGATACGCAGTATTTT. This codes for CSVIAGTGPDTQYF. The genes are TRBV29-1 and TRBJ2-3; TRBD1 matches 9 bases. The CDR3 contains 14 residues. V was pared by 5 bases and J by 4 bases, with 7 bases of the junction left unmatched. The germline V gene encodes CDR1 SQVTM and CDR2 ANQGSEA.

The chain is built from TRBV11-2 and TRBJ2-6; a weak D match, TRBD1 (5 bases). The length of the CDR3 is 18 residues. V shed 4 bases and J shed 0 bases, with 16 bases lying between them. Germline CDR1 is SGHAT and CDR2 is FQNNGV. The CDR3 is CASSSWQGSRSGANVLTF. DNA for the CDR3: TGTGCCAGCAGCTCCTGGCAGGGTTCTCGCTCTGGGGCCAACGTCCTGACTTTC.

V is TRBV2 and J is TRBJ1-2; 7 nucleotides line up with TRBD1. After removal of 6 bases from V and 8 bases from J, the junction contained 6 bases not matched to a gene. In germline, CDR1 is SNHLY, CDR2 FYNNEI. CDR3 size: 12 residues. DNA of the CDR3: TGTGCCAGCAGGGGGGACAGACGAGGCTACACCTTC. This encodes CASRGDRRGYTF.

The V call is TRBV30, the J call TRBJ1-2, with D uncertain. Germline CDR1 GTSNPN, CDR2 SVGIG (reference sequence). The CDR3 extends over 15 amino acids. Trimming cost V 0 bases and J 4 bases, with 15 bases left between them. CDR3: CAWSVSHALGYGYTF. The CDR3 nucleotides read TGTGCCTGGAGTGTATCGCACGCCCTAGGCTATGGCTACACCTTC.

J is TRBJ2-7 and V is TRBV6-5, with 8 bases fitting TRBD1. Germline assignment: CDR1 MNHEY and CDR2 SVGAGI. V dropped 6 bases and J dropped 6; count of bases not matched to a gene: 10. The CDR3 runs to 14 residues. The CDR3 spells CASSHKGQGGEQYF. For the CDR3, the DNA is TGTGCCAGCAGCCACAAAGGACAGGGTGGCGAGCAGTACTTC.

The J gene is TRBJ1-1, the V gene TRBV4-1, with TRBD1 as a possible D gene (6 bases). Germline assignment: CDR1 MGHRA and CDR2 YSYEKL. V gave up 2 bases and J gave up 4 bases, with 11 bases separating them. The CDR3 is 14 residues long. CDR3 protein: CASSQMRGGTEAFF. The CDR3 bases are TGCGCCAGCAGCCAAATGAGGGGGGGCACTGAAGCTTTCTTT.

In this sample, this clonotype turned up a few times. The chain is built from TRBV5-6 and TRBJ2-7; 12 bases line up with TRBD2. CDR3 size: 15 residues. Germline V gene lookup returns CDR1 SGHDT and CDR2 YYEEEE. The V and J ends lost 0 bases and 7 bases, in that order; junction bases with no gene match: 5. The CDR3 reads CASSLATSGSREQYF. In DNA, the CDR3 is TGTGCCAGCAGCTTGGCGACTAGCGGGAGCCGGGAGCAGTACTTC.

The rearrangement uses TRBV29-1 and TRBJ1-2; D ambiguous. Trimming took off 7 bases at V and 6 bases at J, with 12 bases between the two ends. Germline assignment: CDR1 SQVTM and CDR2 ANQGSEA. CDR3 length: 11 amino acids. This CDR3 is CSAADLNGYTF. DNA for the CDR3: TGCAGCGCCGCCGACCTCAATGGCTACACCTTC. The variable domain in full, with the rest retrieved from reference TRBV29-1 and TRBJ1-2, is SAVISQKPSRDICQRGTSLTIQCQVDSQVTMMFWYRQQPGQSLTLIATANQGSEATYESGFVIDKFPISRPNLTFSTLTVSNMSPEDSSIYLCSAADLNGYTFGSGTRLTVV.

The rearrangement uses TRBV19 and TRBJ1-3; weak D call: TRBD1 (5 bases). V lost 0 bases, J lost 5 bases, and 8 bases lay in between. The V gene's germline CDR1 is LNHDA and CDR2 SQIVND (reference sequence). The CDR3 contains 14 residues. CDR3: CASSIDDRRNTIYF. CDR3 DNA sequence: TGTGCCAGTAGTATAGACGACAGAAGAAACACCATATATTTT.

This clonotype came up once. The CDR3 spells CASSPRGKGDGELFF. In nucleotides, the CDR3 is TGTGCCAGCAGCCCCCGAGGGAAGGGGGACGGGGAGCTGTTTTTT. The chain is built from TRBV9 and TRBJ2-2; D might be TRBD1 (6 bases). This CDR3 contains 15 residues. The V and J ends lost 4 bases and 7 bases respectively, with 17 bases between them. From germline, CDR1 is SGDLS and CDR2 YYNGEE.

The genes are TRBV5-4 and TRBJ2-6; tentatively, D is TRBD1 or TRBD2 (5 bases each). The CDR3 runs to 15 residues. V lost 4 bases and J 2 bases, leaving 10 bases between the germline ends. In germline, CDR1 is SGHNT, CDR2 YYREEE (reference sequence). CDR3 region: CASSPGTPGANVLTF. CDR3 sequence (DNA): TGTGCCAGCAGCCCCGGGACGCCTGGGGCCAACGTCCTGACTTTC.

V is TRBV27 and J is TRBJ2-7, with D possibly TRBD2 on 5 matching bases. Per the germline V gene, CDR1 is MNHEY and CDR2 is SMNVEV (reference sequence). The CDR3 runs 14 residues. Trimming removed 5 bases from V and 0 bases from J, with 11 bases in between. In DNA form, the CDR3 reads TGTGCCAGCAGTATAGCGATGAGCTCCTACGAGCAGTACTTC. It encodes CASSIAMSSYEQYF.

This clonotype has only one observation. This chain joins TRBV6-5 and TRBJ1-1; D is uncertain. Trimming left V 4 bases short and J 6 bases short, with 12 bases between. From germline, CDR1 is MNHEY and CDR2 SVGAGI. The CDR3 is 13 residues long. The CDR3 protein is CASSSGRVPEAFF. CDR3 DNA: TGTGCCAGCAGTTCTGGACGTGTGCCTGAAGCTTTCTTT.

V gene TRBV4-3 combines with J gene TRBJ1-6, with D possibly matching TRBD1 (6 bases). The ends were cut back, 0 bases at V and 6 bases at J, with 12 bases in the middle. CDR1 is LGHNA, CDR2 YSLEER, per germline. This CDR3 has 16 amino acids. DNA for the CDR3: TGCGCCAGCAGCCAAGATCCGACAGGAGGTAATTCACCCCTCCACTTT. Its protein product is CASSQDPTGGNSPLHF.

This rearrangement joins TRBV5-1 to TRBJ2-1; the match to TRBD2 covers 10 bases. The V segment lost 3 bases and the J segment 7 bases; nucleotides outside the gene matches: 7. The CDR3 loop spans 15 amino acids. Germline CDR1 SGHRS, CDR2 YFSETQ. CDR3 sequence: CASSSSGRSSNEQFF. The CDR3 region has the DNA TGCGCCAGCAGCTCTAGCGGGAGATCATCAAATGAGCAGTTCTTC.

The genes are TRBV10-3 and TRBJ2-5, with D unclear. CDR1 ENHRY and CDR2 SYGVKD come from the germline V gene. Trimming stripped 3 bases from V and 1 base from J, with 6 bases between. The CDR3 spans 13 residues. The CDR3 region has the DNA TGTGCCATCAGTGACAGAATCCAAGAGACCCAGTACTTC. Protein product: CAISDRIQETQYF.

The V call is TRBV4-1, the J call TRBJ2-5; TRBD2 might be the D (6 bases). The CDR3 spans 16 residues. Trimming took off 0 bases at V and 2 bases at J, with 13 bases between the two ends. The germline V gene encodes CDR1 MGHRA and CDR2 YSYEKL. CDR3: CASSQEFAAGQETQYF. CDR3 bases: TGCGCCAGCAGCCAAGAATTTGCGGCGGGACAAGAGACCCAGTACTTC.